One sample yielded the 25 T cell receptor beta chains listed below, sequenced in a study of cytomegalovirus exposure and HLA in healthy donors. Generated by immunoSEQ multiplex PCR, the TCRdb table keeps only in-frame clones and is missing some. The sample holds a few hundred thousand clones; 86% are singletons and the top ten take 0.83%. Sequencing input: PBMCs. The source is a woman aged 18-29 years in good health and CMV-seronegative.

The CDR3 loop reads CASSLGSLPGETQYF. The CDR3 coding sequence is TGTGCCAGCAGCTTAGGATCGCTCCCGGGGGAGACCCAGTACTTC. This chain connects TRBV7-7 to TRBJ2-5, with D maybe TRBD2 (5 bases). Trimming stripped 1 base from V and 5 bases from J, with 14 bases between. Per germline, CDR1 SSHAT and CDR2 FNYEAQ (reference sequence). The CDR3 runs to 15 residues.

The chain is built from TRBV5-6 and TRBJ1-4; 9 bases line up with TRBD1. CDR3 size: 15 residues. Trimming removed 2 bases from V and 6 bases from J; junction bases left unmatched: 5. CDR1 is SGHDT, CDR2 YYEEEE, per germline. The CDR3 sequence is CASSLSGTGYEKLFF. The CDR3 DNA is TGTGCCAGCAGCTTATCCGGGACAGGGTATGAAAAACTGTTTTTT.

CDR3 in DNA: TGTGCCAGCAGCCGGGACAGCCAGCCCCAGCATTTT. Its protein product is CASSRDSQPQHF. V usage is TRBV4-2 and J usage is TRBJ1-5; the match to TRBD1 covers 7 bases. The CDR3 has 12 amino acids. CDR1 LGHNA and CDR2 YNFKEQ come from the germline V gene. J was trimmed by 7 bases and V by 4 bases; bases with no gene match: 1.

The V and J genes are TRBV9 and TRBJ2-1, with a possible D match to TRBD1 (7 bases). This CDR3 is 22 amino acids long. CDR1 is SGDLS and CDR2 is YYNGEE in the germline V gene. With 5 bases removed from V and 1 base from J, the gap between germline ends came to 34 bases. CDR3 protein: CASSRGELGQALGLSSYNEQFF. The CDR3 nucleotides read TGTGCCAGCAGTAGGGGGGAATTAGGACAGGCCCTAGGTCTAAGTTCCTACAATGAGCAGTTCTTC.

The chain's CDR3 is CASSQDPAGHPDLAKNIQYF. Written as DNA, the CDR3 is TGCGCCAGCAGCCAAGACCCAGCGGGACACCCAGATTTAGCCAAAAACATTCAGTACTTC. The V gene is TRBV4-1, the J gene TRBJ2-4, with D possibly TRBD2 on 7 matching bases. The germline CDR1 and CDR2 sequences are MGHRA and YSYEKL. CDR3 size: 20 residues. V lost 0 bases and J 0 bases, leaving 21 bases between the germline ends.

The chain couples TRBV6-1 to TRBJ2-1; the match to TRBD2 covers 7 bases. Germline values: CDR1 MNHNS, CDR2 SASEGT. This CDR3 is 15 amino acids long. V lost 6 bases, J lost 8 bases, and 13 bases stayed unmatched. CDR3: CASSFPSGLGDEQFF. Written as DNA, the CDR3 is TGTGCCAGCAGCTTCCCTAGCGGCCTGGGGGATGAGCAGTTCTTC.

The CDR3 nucleotides read TGTGCCAGCAGTGCCTCAGGGGGCACTGAAGCTTTCTTT. It specifies CASSASGGTEAFF. This chain joins TRBV25-1 and TRBJ1-1, with 7 bases matching TRBD1. V lost 4 bases and J lost 4; bases outside the gene matches: 3. The CDR3 totals 13 residues. Germline loops: CDR1 MGHDK, CDR2 SYGVNS.

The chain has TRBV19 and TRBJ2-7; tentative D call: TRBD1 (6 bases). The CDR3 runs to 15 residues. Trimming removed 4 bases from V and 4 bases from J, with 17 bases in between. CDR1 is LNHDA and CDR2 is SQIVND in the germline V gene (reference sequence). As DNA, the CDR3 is TGTGCCAGTAGTACGACAGGCCTTTCAGGTTACGAGCAGTACTTC. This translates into CASSTTGLSGYEQYF. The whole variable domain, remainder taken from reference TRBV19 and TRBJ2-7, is DGGITQSPKYLFRKEGQNVTLSCEQNLNHDAMYWYRQDPGQGLRLIYYSQIVNDFQKGDIAEGYSVSREKKESFPLTVTSAQKNPTAFYLCASSTTGLSGYEQYFGPGTRLTVT.

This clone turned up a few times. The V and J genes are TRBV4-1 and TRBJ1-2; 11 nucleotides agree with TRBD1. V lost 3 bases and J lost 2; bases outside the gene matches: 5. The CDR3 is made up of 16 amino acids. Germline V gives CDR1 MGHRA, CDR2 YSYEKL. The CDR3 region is CASSQRTGGGNYGYTF. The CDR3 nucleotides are TGCGCCAGCAGCCAGCGGACAGGGGGCGGGAACTATGGCTACACCTTC.

In nucleotides, the CDR3 is TGTGCCAGCAGTTTACCGGGGACAGCCAACACTGAAGCTTTCTTT. Protein product: CASSLPGTANTEAFF. This rearrangement joins TRBV28 to TRBJ1-1; 7 bases agree with TRBD1. The germline CDR1 and CDR2 sequences are MDHEN and SYDVKM. This CDR3 is 15 amino acids long. Trimming at V came to 2 bases and at J to 2 bases, leaving 5 bases not matched to a gene.

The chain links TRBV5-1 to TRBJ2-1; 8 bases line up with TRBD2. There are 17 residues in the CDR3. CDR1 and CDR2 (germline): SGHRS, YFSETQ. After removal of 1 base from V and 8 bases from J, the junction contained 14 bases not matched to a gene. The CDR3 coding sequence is TGCGCCAGCAGCTTGTTACTAACTAGCGGTCAGGGAGATGAGCAGTTCTTC. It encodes CASSLLLTSGQGDEQFF.

CDR3 DNA sequence: TGCGCCACCGGACCGGGACACCTCACCGGGGAGCTGTTTTTT. Residues: CATGPGHLTGELFF. This chain connects TRBV5-1 to TRBJ2-2; TRBD1 is a possible D gene (6 bases). Germline lookup yields CDR1 SGHRS and CDR2 YFSETQ. This CDR3 has 14 residues. V was shortened by 9 bases and J by 4 bases, with 16 bases between the two germline ends.

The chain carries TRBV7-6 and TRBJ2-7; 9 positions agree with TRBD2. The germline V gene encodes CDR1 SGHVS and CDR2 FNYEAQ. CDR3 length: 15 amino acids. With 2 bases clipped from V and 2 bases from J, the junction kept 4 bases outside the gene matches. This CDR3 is CASSLTSGGTYEQYF. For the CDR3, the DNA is TGTGCCAGCAGCTTAACGAGCGGGGGGACCTACGAGCAGTACTTC.

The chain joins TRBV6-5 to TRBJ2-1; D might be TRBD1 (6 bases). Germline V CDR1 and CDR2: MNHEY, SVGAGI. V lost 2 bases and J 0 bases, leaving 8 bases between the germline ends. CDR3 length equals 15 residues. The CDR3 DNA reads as TGTGCCAGCAGTTACAGGGGGAGCTCCTACAATGAGCAGTTCTTC. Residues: CASSYRGSSYNEQFF.

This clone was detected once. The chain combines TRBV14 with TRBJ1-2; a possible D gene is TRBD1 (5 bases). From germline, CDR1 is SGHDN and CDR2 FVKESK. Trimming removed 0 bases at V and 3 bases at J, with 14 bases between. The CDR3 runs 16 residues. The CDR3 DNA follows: TGTGCCAGCAGCCAAGATGGGGCGGTAATGCACTATGGCTACACCTTC. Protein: CASSQDGAVMHYGYTF.

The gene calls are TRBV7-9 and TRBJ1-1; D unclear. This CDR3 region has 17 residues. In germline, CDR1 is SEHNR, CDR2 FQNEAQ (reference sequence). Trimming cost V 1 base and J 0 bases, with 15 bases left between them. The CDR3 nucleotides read TGTGCCAGCAGCTTAGAGGGAGACCGACCCATGAACACTGAAGCTTTCTTT. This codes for CASSLEGDRPMNTEAFF.

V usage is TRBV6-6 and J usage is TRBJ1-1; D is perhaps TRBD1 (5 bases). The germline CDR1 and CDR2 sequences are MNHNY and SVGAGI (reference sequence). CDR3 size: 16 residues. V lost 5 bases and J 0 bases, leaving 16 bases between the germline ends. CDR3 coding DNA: TGTGCCAGCAGTCTGGGACTTGGGTTAATGAACACTGAAGCTTTCTTT. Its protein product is CASSLGLGLMNTEAFF.

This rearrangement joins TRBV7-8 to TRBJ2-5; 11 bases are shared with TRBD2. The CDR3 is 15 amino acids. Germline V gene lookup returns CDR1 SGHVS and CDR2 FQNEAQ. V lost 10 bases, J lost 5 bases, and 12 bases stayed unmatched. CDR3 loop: CATRGSSGGAETQYF. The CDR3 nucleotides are TGTGCCACTAGGGGCAGTAGCGGGGGGGCTGAGACCCAGTACTTC.

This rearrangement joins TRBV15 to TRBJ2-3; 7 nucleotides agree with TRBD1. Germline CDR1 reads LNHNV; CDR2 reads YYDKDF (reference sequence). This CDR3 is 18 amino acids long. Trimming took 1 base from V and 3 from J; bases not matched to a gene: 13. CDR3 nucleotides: TGTGCCACCAGCAGAGGGCTCCTGACAGGGAGTGTGACAGATACGCAGTATTTT. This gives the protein CATSRGLLTGSVTDTQYF.

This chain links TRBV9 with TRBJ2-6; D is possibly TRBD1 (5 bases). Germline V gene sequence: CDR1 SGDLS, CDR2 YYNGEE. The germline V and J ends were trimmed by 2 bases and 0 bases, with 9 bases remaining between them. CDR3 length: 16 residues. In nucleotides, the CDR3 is TGTGCCAGCAGCGTGACAGTGAACTCTGGGGCCAACGTCCTGACTTTC. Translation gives CASSVTVNSGANVLTF.

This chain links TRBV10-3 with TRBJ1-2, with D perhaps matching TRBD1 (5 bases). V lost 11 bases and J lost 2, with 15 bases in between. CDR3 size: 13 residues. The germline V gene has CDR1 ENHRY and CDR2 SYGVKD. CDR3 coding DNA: TGTGCCGTCTCGCGGGACGGCAACTATGGCTACACCTTC. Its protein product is CAVSRDGNYGYTF.

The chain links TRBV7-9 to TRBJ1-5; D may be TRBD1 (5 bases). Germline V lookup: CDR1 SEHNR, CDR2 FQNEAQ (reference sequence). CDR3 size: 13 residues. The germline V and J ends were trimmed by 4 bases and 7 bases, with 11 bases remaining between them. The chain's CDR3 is CASSYRQSQPQHF. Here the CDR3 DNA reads TGTGCCAGCAGCTACCGACAGTCCCAGCCCCAGCATTTT.

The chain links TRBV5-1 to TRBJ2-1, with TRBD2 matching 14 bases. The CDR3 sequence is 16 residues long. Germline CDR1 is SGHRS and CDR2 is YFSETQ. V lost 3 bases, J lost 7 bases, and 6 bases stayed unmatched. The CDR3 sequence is CASSYGGLAGVNEQFF. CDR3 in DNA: TGCGCCAGCAGCTATGGGGGACTAGCGGGGGTTAATGAGCAGTTCTTC. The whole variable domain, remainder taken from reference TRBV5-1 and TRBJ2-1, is KAGVTQTPRYLIKTRGQQVTLSCSPISGHRSVSWYQQTPGQGLQFLFEYFSETQRNKGNFPGRFSGRQFSNSRSEMNVSTLELGDSALYLCASSYGGLAGVNEQFFGPGTRLTVL.

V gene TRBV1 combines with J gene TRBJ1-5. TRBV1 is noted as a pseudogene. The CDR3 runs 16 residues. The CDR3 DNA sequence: TGCACCAGCAGTGAAGAAGACTCCGATAGCAATCAGCCCCAGCATTTT. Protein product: CTSSEEDSDSNQPQHF.

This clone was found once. The CDR3 DNA reads TGCGCCAGCAGCTCCAGCACTAGCGGGAGGGCCTTTGGGGAGCAGTACTTC. This gives the protein CASSSSTSGRAFGEQYF. The rearrangement joins TRBV5-1 to TRBJ2-7, with 13 positions matching TRBD2. CDR1 SGHRS and CDR2 YFSETQ come from the germline V gene. The CDR3 runs 17 residues. The ends lost 3 bases at V and 7 bases at J; junction bases unmatched: 13.